The TCR beta chain under discussion was sequenced for a study of shared clonotypes between healthy human individuals. J gave up 1 base and V 5 bases, and 4 bases lay outside the gene matches. The CDR3 is 15 residues long. Germline CDR1 and CDR2: SGHTA and FQGNSA. TCRdb's table, derived via immunoSEQ multiplex PCR, lists solely in-frame clones and lacks some. The sample contains 2,500,000 or so clones, around nine tenths of which appear only once. The rearrangement links TRBV7-2 to TRBJ2-7, with 11 bases that match TRBD2. The sequencing sample was made of naive CD4+ T cells sorted from blood. Specified subset: CD45RA+ positively selected. The TCR was taken from a young man in good health. CDR3 sequence (DNA): TGTGCCAGCAGCCCGGCTAGCGGGGGGTCCTACGAGCAGTACTTC. Protein product: CASSPASGGSYEQYF.